Here is one T cell receptor beta chain with its context. These data belong to a study of blood T cell repertoires in COVID-19. As for the study in general: Acute and convalescent COVID-19 specimens originated in the United States, Italy and Spain. PBMCs, B-cell-depleted T cells, or T cells were the source of the cDNA or gDNA that made up the material.

The CDR3 is 15 amino acids. Germline loops: CDR1 SGDLS, CDR2 YYNGEE. The J segment lost 14 bases and the V segment lost 5 bases, leaving 14 bases of the junction unmatched. Patients in Seattle were enrolled during active infection, then followed longitudinally. Authors' data handling: Counts of nucleated cells, estimated from reference gene primer amplification, were obtained. The table came from immunoSEQ multiplex PCR; TCRdb's copy has only in-frame clones and leaves some out. D and trimming were read from the DNA, whereas the V and J calls and clone size are those reported in that table. Altogether some 390,000 clones are present, 70% to 90% being singletons, with the ten largest covering roughly 1.6%.

The chain carries TRBV9 and TRBJ1-6; 9 nucleotides agree with TRBD1. The specimen was peripheral blood. This TCR was recovered from a woman aged 40 to 49 with COVID-19, enrolled during active disease. The CDR3 sequence: CASSFTSAGTGSLHF. For the CDR3, the DNA is TGTGCCAGCAGTTTCACGTCGGCGGGGACAGGGTCCCTCCACTTT.